The clone carrying this T cell receptor (beta chain) was detected a few times. Its cognate antigen is unknown. Trimming stripped 6 bases from V and 5 bases from J, with 14 bases between. CDR3 length equals 14 residues. Germline-derived CDR1 and CDR2 are MNHNS and SASEGT. This sample was included in a study of T-cell reconstitution after alpha-beta-depleted transplantation in children. It was with unique molecular identifiers that the TCRbeta library was prepared. TCRdb analysed the PCR reads with MiXCR anew, one entry per CDR3 protein. This sample carries fewer than 1 million distinct CDR3 sequences, approximately 15% of them seen once, and the ten largest clones take around 5%. Study outcomes and limitations: Surviving recipient T cells and intrathymic progenitors accounted for some patients' high TCRbeta diversity at day 60. Several hundred expanded graft clones reportedly gave rise to the alpha-beta T cells present about two months after transplant. At the one-year point after transplant, T-cell counts and TCRbeta diversity were found to come mostly from T cells that had been newly produced.

The clonotype was recovered from a male patient between 10 and 17 years old who had a stem cell transplant for acute lymphoblastic leukemia, so the T cells may come from the graft donor. This rearrangement joins TRBV6-1 to TRBJ2-1; D gene unclear. This specimen consisted of PBMCs, mostly from graft donor cells, obtained 360 days after TCRalphabeta/CD19-depleted stem cell transplant. CDR3 sequence (DNA): TGTGCCAGCAGCATGACTGGGAACGACAATGAGCAGTTCTTC. Its translation is CASSMTGNDNEQFF.